This is a list of T cell receptor beta chains from one sample in a study of blood T cell repertoires in COVID-19. The method was immunoSEQ multiplex PCR; TCRdb's version includes in-frame clones alone and lacks a portion of them. The sample carries roughly 150,000 clones, 79% recorded once. Sequencing was performed on PBMCs or T cells enriched from blood (not recorded which). The origin of the receptors is an older woman in a cohort exposed to, infected with or recovered from COVID-19 (not recorded which). CDR3s include the opening cysteine and the closing phenylalanine or tryptophan. Each record gives: J gene, V gene, D gene, CDR3 protein. The D gene is left open where the match is weak.

J gene: TRBJ2-1; V gene: TRBV29-1; D gene: TRBD2; CDR3 protein: CSVASGSRNEQFF
J gene: TRBJ2-1; V gene: TRBV19; D gene: .; CDR3 protein: CASSMTVSSYNEQFF
J gene: TRBJ2-3; V gene: TRBV7-3; D gene: TRBD2; CDR3 protein: CASSPFSGSYDTQYF
J gene: TRBJ1-1; V gene: TRBV4-2; D gene: .; CDR3 protein: CASSQGGAGEVEAFF
J gene: TRBJ1-4; V gene: TRBV5-6; D gene: .; CDR3 protein: CASSLFQGSNEKLFF
J gene: TRBJ2-3; V gene: TRBV7-9; D gene: TRBD2; CDR3 protein: CASSLAAGGLSDTQYF
J gene: TRBJ1-5; V gene: TRBV3-1/TRBV3-2; D gene: .; CDR3 protein: CASSQGGPGGHQPQHF
J gene: TRBJ2-1; V gene: TRBV28; D gene: .; CDR3 protein: CASSTTAYNEQFF
J gene: TRBJ1-2; V gene: TRBV19; D gene: TRBD1; CDR3 protein: CASSGTGGYTF
J gene: TRBJ1-1; V gene: TRBV7-9; D gene: .; CDR3 protein: CASSSRATEAFF
J gene: TRBJ2-3; V gene: TRBV5-6; D gene: .; CDR3 protein: CASSSVGGSTDTQYF
J gene: TRBJ2-1; V gene: TRBV5-6; D gene: .; CDR3 protein: CASRQVPAASYNEQFF
J gene: TRBJ2-6; V gene: TRBV11-2; D gene: .; CDR3 protein: CASRRSTGGGANVLTF
J gene: TRBJ1-2; V gene: TRBV19; D gene: TRBD1; CDR3 protein: CASSLGQTNYGYTF
J gene: TRBJ1-2; V gene: TRBV28; D gene: .; CDR3 protein: CASSLPRGHEGGYTF
J gene: TRBJ1-2; V gene: TRBV28; D gene: .; CDR3 protein: CASRHTGSNYGYTF
J gene: TRBJ1-5; V gene: TRBV7-2; D gene: TRBD1; CDR3 protein: CASSPRQGSYQPQHF
J gene: TRBJ1-2; V gene: TRBV12-3/TRBV12-4; D gene: .; CDR3 protein: CASSFGDSSVYTF
J gene: TRBJ2-2; V gene: TRBV30; D gene: .; CDR3 protein: CAWSATGELFF
J gene: TRBJ2-7; V gene: TRBV7-2; D gene: .; CDR3 protein: CASSLSRVRYEQYF
J gene: TRBJ2-2; V gene: TRBV7-2; D gene: .; CDR3 protein: CASSPAIGGNTGELFF
J gene: TRBJ2-2; V gene: TRBV27; D gene: TRBD1; CDR3 protein: CASSPTTGLATGELFF
J gene: TRBJ1-2; V gene: TRBV10-3; D gene: TRBD1; CDR3 protein: CAISVGQGAGGYTF
J gene: TRBJ1-1; V gene: TRBV7-2; D gene: TRBD1; CDR3 protein: CASSPRQGANTEAFF
J gene: TRBJ2-2; V gene: TRBV12-3/TRBV12-4; D gene: .; CDR3 protein: CASSFDETGELFF
J gene: TRBJ2-2; V gene: TRBV5-1; D gene: TRBD2; CDR3 protein: CASSLPPSGSLPGELFF
J gene: TRBJ1-1; V gene: TRBV20-1; D gene: .; CDR3 protein: CSASGGDNSEAFF
J gene: TRBJ2-3; V gene: TRBV11-3; D gene: TRBD1; CDR3 protein: CASSPQTGGTDTQYF
J gene: TRBJ2-7; V gene: TRBV5-1; D gene: TRBD1; CDR3 protein: CASSLGGGQSYEQYF
J gene: TRBJ2-6; V gene: TRBV5-4; D gene: .; CDR3 protein: CASSFGQPSGANVLTF
J gene: TRBJ2-7; V gene: TRBV5-4; D gene: TRBD2; CDR3 protein: CASSLGSSGNRFEQYF
J gene: TRBJ2-1; V gene: TRBV6-5; D gene: TRBD2; CDR3 protein: CASSYSLAGSYNEQFF
J gene: TRBJ1-5; V gene: TRBV11-2; D gene: .; CDR3 protein: CASSPGPQVHQPQHF
J gene: TRBJ1-5; V gene: TRBV18; D gene: TRBD1; CDR3 protein: CASSQGQGNNQPQHF
J gene: TRBJ2-3; V gene: TRBV7-9; D gene: .; CDR3 protein: CASRRGLEDTQYF
J gene: TRBJ1-6; V gene: TRBV28; D gene: .; CDR3 protein: CASREGWGFPLHF
J gene: TRBJ1-4; V gene: TRBV11-2; D gene: .; CDR3 protein: CASSSRTRGNEKLFF
J gene: TRBJ2-1; V gene: TRBV10-3; D gene: TRBD2; CDR3 protein: CAIRSGGTYNEQFF
J gene: TRBJ2-5; V gene: TRBV28; D gene: .; CDR3 protein: CASSLYAGETQYF
J gene: TRBJ2-5; V gene: TRBV7-2; D gene: .; CDR3 protein: CASSLSPSGVETQYF
J gene: TRBJ1-5; V gene: TRBV5-6; D gene: .; CDR3 protein: CASSLFQALQPQHF
J gene: TRBJ1-2; V gene: TRBV18; D gene: .; CDR3 protein: CASSPETSAGTNYGYTF
J gene: TRBJ2-7; V gene: TRBV10-3; D gene: .; CDR3 protein: CAITLGTDRDEQYF
J gene: TRBJ2-7; V gene: TRBV10-3; D gene: TRBD2; CDR3 protein: CAISAGTSGSSYEQYF
J gene: TRBJ2-3; V gene: TRBV4-3; D gene: TRBD2; CDR3 protein: CASSQQTSGFSDTQYF
J gene: TRBJ1-5; V gene: TRBV5-1; D gene: .; CDR3 protein: CASSLVEGVRPQHF
J gene: TRBJ1-2; V gene: TRBV29-1; D gene: TRBD1; CDR3 protein: CSASGTGGDGYTF
J gene: TRBJ1-2; V gene: TRBV7-2; D gene: TRBD1; CDR3 protein: CASSSGDRAVGGYTF
J gene: TRBJ2-7; V gene: TRBV7-2; D gene: .; CDR3 protein: CASSLVAGPTYEQYF
J gene: TRBJ2-6; V gene: TRBV11-3; D gene: TRBD1; CDR3 protein: CASSLGHRGSGANVLTF
J gene: TRBJ2-3; V gene: TRBV7-8; D gene: TRBD1; CDR3 protein: CASNPSYRGFADTQYF
J gene: TRBJ2-7; V gene: TRBV6-5; D gene: TRBD2; CDR3 protein: CASSLTSGESYEQYF
J gene: TRBJ1-2; V gene: TRBV2; D gene: TRBD1; CDR3 protein: CAKTGSGYGYTF
J gene: TRBJ2-5; V gene: TRBV27; D gene: TRBD1; CDR3 protein: CASSRQGEETQYF